This T cell receptor beta chain was observed in a study of T cell responses to AZD1222 COVID-19 vaccine. Findings of the study overall: Two AZD1222 doses significantly raised spike-specific TCR breadth and depth over controls. Donor demographics were predominantly white British with a female majority; clonal diversity may be underestimated.

Concerning this clone itself: Its antigen is unknown.

Sequenced by immunoSEQ multiplex PCR; TCRdb stores in-frame clones only, minus some. This table has 85,000 to 100,000 clones, approximately 90% appearing once. Per germline, CDR1 SGHNT and CDR2 YYREEE (reference sequence). This CDR3 spans 13 amino acids. With V trimmed by 6 bases and J by 10 bases, 8 bases remained unmatched. The chain carries TRBV5-4 and TRBJ2-1; TRBD1 matches at 9 bases. The TCR comes from an adult who received the AZD1222 COVID-19 vaccine. The specimen was peripheral blood, collected 28 days after the second AZD1222 dose. The CDR3: CASKRTGGDEQFF. The CDR3 region has the DNA TGTGCCAGCAAAAGAACAGGGGGCGACGAGCAGTTCTTC.